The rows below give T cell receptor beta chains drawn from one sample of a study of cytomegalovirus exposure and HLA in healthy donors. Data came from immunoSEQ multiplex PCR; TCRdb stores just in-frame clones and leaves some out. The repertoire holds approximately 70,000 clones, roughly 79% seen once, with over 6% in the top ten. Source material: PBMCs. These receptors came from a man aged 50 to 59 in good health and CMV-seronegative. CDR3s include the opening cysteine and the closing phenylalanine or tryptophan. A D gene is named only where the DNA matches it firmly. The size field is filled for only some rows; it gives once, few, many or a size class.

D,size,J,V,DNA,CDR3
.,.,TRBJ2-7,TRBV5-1,TGCGCCAGCCGCCGGACACCATCGGGTTACGAGCAGTACTTC,CASRRTPSGYEQYF
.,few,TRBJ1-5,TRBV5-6,TGTGCCAGCAGCTTGAGGAGGAATCAGCCCCAGCATTTT,CASSLRRNQPQHF
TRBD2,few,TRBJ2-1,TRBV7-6,TGTGCCAGCAGCTTAGTGGGCGGGAGTGATTACAATGAGCAGTTCTTC,CASSLVGGSDYNEQFF
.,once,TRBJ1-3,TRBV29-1,TGCAGCGTAGCCCAGGGTAGTTCTGGAAACACCATATATTTT,CSVAQGSSGNTIYF
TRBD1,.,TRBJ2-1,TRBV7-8,TGTGCCAGCAACTCGCGGACAGGGCTGTACAATGAGCAGTTCTTC,CASNSRTGLYNEQFF
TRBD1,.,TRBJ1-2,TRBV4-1,TGCGCCAGCAGCAACCAGGGGGTGGACTATGGCTACACCTTC,CASSNQGVDYGYTF
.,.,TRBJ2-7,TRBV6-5,TGTGCCAGCAGTTACTCGGGAGTCGGATCCTACGAGCAGTACTTC,CASSYSGVGSYEQYF
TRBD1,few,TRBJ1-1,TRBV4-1,TGCGCCAGCAGCCAAGGGGACAGTAACACTGAAGCTTTCTTT,CASSQGDSNTEAFF
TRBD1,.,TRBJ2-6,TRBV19,TGTGCCAGTAGTCGGGACAGCCTGAGCTCTGGGGCCAACGTCCTGACTTTC,CASSRDSLSSGANVLTF
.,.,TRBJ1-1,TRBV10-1,TGCGCCAGCAGTGAAGGGGGAGCGACTGAAGCTTTCTTT,CASSEGGATEAFF
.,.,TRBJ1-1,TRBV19,TGTGCCAGTAGTATCACCGGACTAATGAACACTGAAGCTTTCTTT,CASSITGLMNTEAFF
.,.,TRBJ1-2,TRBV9,TGTGCCAGCAGCGCCGCCCGGGGTGGCTACACCTTC,CASSAARGGYTF
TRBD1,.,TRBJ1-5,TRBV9,TGTGCCAGCAGCTCATCATCTGGGGTAGGGGGCGCCCGAGGGGAGCCCCAGCATTTT,CASSSSSGVGGARGEPQHF
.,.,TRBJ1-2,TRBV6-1,TGTGCCAGCAGTTCCACAGTAGAAATATATGGCTACACCTTC,CASSSTVEIYGYTF
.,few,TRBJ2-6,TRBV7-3,TGTGCCAGCAGCTCCCTCGGGCGGGGTGGCAACGTCCTGACTTTC,CASSSLGRGGNVLTF
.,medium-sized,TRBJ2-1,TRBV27,TGTGCCAGCAGTTACACCCCACCCTCCTACAATGAGCAGTTCTTC,CASSYTPPSYNEQFF